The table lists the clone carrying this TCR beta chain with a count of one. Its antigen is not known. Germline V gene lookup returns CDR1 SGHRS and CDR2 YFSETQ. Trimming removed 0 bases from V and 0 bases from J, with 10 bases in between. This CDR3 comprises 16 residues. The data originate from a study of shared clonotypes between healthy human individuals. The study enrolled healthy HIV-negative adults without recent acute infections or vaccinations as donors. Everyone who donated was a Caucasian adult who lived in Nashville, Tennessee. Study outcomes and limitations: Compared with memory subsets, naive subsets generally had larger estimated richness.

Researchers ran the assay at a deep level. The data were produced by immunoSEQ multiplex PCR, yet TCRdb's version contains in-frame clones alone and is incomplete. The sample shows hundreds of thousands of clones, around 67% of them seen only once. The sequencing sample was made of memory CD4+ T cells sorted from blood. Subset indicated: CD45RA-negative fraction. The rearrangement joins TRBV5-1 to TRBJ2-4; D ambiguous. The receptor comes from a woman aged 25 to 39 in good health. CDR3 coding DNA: TGCGCCAGCAGCTTGGGAGGTACTCTAGCCAAAAACATTCAGTACTTC. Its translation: CASSLGGTLAKNIQYF.